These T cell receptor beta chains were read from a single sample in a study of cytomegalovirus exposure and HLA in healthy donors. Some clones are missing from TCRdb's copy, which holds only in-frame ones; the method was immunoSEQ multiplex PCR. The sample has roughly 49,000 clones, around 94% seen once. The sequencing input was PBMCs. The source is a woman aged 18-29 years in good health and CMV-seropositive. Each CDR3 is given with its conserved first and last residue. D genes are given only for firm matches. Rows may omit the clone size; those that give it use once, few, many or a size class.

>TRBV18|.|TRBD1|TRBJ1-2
CASSPKQGADYGYTF
TGTGCCAGCTCACCGAAACAGGGGGCGGACTATGGCTACACCTTC
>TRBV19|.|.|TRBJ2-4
CASSILPSDIQYF
TGTGCCAGTAGTATCTTGCCCTCGGACATTCAGTACTTC
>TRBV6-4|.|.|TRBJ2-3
CASSEVGGSTDTQYF
TGTGCCAGCAGTGAAGTGGGAGGTAGCACAGATACGCAGTATTTT
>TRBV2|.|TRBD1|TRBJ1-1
CASKAGGAGTEAFF
TGTGCCAGCAAGGCAGGGGGCGCCGGCACTGAAGCTTTCTTT
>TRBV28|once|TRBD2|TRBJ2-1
CASKGLAGNEQFF
TGTGCCAGTAAGGGACTAGCGGGAAATGAGCAGTTCTTC
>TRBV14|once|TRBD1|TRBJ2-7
CASSLQGVKTYEQYF
TGTGCCAGCAGCCTACAGGGGGTTAAGACCTACGAGCAGTACTTC
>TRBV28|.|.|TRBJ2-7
CASSSGGQRTYEQYF
TGTGCCAGCAGTTCTGGAGGTCAGCGGACCTACGAGCAGTACTTC
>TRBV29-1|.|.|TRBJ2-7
CSVGQGNGEQYF
TGCAGCGTGGGGCAGGGGAATGGCGAGCAGTACTTC
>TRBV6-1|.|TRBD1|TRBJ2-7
CASGPTGVGEQYF
TGTGCCAGCGGCCCGACAGGGGTGGGGGAGCAGTACTTC
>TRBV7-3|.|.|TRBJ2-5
CASSPRYGETQYF
TGTGCCAGCAGCCCGCGGTATGGGGAGACCCAGTACTTC
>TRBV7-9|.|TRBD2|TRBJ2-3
CASSLALAGIRDTQYF
TGTGCCAGCAGCTTAGCGTTAGCGGGAATACGAGATACGCAGTATTTT
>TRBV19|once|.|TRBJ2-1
CASRKNLGGEQFF
TGTGCCAGTAGGAAGAACCTAGGTGGGGAGCAGTTCTTC
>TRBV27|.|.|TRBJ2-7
CASSSQGPSYEQYF
TGTGCCAGCAGTTCCCAGGGCCCTTCCTACGAGCAGTACTTC
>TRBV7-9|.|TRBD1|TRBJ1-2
CASSLSPGQGYGYTF
TGTGCCAGCAGCTTAAGTCCGGGACAGGGCTATGGCTACACCTTC
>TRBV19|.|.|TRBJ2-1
CASSISQESYNEQFF
TGTGCCAGTAGTATTAGTCAGGAATCATACAATGAGCAGTTCTTC
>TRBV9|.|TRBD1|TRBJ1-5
CASSSPTGTGNQPQHF
TGTGCCAGCAGCTCTCCGACAGGGACTGGCAATCAGCCCCAGCATTTT
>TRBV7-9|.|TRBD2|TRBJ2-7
CASSPRTSGAYEQYF
TGTGCCAGCAGCCCCAGGACTAGCGGAGCCTACGAGCAGTACTTC
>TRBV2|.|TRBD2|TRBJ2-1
CAENVAGGSYNEQFF
TGTGCCGAAAACGTAGCGGGAGGATCCTACAATGAGCAGTTCTTC
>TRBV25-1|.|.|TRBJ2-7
CAVGLNYEQYF
TGTGCCGTTGGGCTCAACTACGAGCAGTACTTC
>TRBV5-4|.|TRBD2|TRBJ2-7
CASSLVAGGTYEQYF
TGTGCCAGCAGCCTCGTAGCGGGAGGCACCTACGAGCAGTACTTC
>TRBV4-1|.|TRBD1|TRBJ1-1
CASSQVASGGTEAFF
TGCGCCAGCAGCCAAGTTGCATCAGGGGGGACTGAAGCTTTCTTT
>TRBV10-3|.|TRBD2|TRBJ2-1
CAISGRDYQNYNEQFF
TGTGCCATCAGTGGGAGGGACTACCAAAACTACAATGAGCAGTTCTTC
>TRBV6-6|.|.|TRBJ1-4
CASSPVDSNEKLFF
TGTGCCAGCAGTCCAGTCGACAGCAATGAAAAACTGTTTTTT
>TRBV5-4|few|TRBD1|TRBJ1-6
CASSTTGTGVSPLHF
TGTGCCAGCAGCACAACCGGGACAGGGGTCTCACCCCTCCACTTT